This T cell receptor beta chain was captured in a study of T cell repertoires in cytomegalovirus infection. Looking at the study overall: Indicated by public TCR beta signatures were CMV infection and matching HLA type. Points from the study as a whole: The ex vivo response was dominated by HLA-C-restricted CMV-specific TCR beta clonotypes. Based on cumulative public TCR beta family frequency, carriers of CMV plus the relevant HLA were identified.

In regard to this clonotype: Its antigen is not known.

TCRdb redid the calling of the reads with MiXCR, one entry per CDR3 protein. This sample has around 800,000 distinct CDR3 sequences, with 32% found just once. The TCR originated in a human donor in good health (CMV status not recorded). Some clones in this sample may be carry-over from other donors' samples. Here the sequenced sample was cultured CD8+ T cells from PBMCs, taken from culture after CMV antigen stimulation.

As DNA, the CDR3 is TGTGCCAGCAGTCCCCCCCGGTGGACCGGGGAGCTGTTTTTT. Protein product: CASSPPRWTGELFF. This chain joins TRBV6-6 and TRBJ2-2; D is uncertain. Germline V gives CDR1 MNHNY, CDR2 SVGAGI (reference sequence). Deletions cut 5 bases from V and 5 bases from J, with 12 bases between. The CDR3 spans 14 residues.